A selection of T cell receptor beta chains follows, all from one sample in a study of blood T cell repertoires in COVID-19. Produced via immunoSEQ multiplex PCR; TCRdb's table is partial and in-frame only. The sample has some 290,000 clones, roughly 86% seen once. Sequenced material: peripheral blood. The receptors stem from a man in his late teens or twenties with active or convalescent COVID-19. Both conserved end residues are part of each CDR3. A D gene is named only where the DNA matches it firmly. Clone size is shown for a subset of rows, as once, few, many or a class of expanded clone.

size	V	D	J	CDR3	DNA
-	TRBV7-3	-	TRBJ2-2	CASSFGGTGELFF	TGTGCCAGCAGCTTCGGGGGCACCGGGGAGCTGTTTTTT
-	TRBV7-9	-	TRBJ2-7	CASSLASGWEQYF	TGTGCCAGCAGCTTAGCGTCAGGTTGGGAGCAGTACTTC
-	TRBV28	TRBD2	TRBJ2-1	CASRGSSGTSYNEQFF	TGTGCCAGCAGGGGGTCGAGCGGGACTTCCTACAATGAGCAGTTCTTC
-	TRBV9	TRBD1	TRBJ2-3	CASSVAGGQFTDTQYF	TGTGCCAGCAGCGTAGCTGGGGGACAGTTCACAGATACGCAGTATTTT
-	TRBV7-9	TRBD1	TRBJ1-1	CASSLPDRTEAFF	TGTGCCAGCAGCTTGCCGGACAGGACTGAAGCTTTCTTT
-	TRBV19	TRBD2	TRBJ2-3	CASSIGYTSGRYTDTQYF	TGTGCCAGTAGTATAGGCTACACTAGCGGGAGATATACAGATACGCAGTATTTT
-	TRBV19	-	TRBJ1-2	CASSTWRIRDRGYTF	TGTGCCAGTAGTACTTGGCGGATCAGGGATCGTGGCTACACCTTC
-	TRBV6-5	-	TRBJ2-2	CASTLLFTGELFF	TGTGCCAGCACTCTCCTCTTCACCGGGGAGCTGTTTTTT
-	TRBV29-1	-	TRBJ1-2	CSVESGNYGYTF	TGCAGCGTTGAATCAGGGAACTATGGCTACACCTTC
-	TRBV11-2	-	TRBJ2-3	CASSFRGDTQYF	TGTGCCAGCAGCTTCAGGGGAGATACGCAGTATTTT
-	TRBV28	TRBD1	TRBJ2-1	CASFSPWGTVNYNEQFF	TGTGCCAGCTTCAGTCCCTGGGGGACAGTAAACTACAATGAGCAGTTCTTC
-	TRBV29-1	-	TRBJ1-1	CSVKEQLEAFF	TGCAGCGTTAAAGAACAGCTTGAAGCTTTCTTT
-	TRBV7-2	-	TRBJ1-2	CASSLGQDYGYTF	TGTGCCAGCAGCTTAGGCCAGGACTATGGCTACACCTTC
-	TRBV24-1	-	TRBJ2-7	CATMQNYEQYF	TGTGCCACCATGCAGAACTACGAGCAGTACTTC
-	TRBV27	-	TRBJ2-1	CASIHPGGYEQFF	TGTGCCAGCATCCACCCTGGGGGGTATGAGCAGTTCTTC
-	TRBV10-3	-	TRBJ1-2	CAISESYGVRRGYTF	TGTGCCATCAGTGAGTCTTACGGGGTCCGACGGGGCTACACCTTC
once	TRBV5-4	TRBD1	TRBJ1-2	CASRGWTGEKQNGYTF	TGTGCCAGCAGGGGGTGGACAGGGGAAAAACAAAATGGCTACACCTTC
-	TRBV7-2	-	TRBJ1-1	CASSYQGRGTEAFF	TGTGCCAGCAGCTACCAGGGGAGAGGGACTGAAGCTTTCTTT
-	TRBV6-5	TRBD1	TRBJ1-4	CASRAGGREKLFF	TGTGCCAGCAGGGCAGGGGGCAGGGAAAAACTGTTTTTT
-	TRBV7-2	TRBD1	TRBJ1-1	CASSFPGQTTEAFF	TGTGCCAGCAGCTTTCCGGGACAGACCACTGAAGCTTTCTTT
once	TRBV24-1	TRBD1	TRBJ1-5	CATRGTRDRMDQPQHF	TGTGCCACCAGGGGAACCCGGGACAGGATGGATCAGCCCCAGCATTTT
-	TRBV30	-	TRBJ2-3	CALTPVGGFTDTQYF	TGTGCCCTAACGCCCGTGGGGGGTTTCACAGATACGCAGTATTTT
-	TRBV6-6	-	TRBJ1-2	CASSYGADYGYTF	TGTGCCAGCAGTTACGGTGCAGACTATGGCTACACCTTC
-	TRBV28	TRBD2	TRBJ2-2	CATRLAGPTGELFF	TGTGCCACAAGACTAGCGGGGCCAACCGGGGAGCTGTTTTTT
few	TRBV9	TRBD2	TRBJ2-1	CASSLSGGANEQFF	TGTGCCAGCAGCTTGAGCGGGGGGGCCAATGAGCAGTTCTTC
few	TRBV6-2/TRBV6-3	TRBD2	TRBJ2-2	CASSYSISSGTNTGELFF	TGTGCCAGCAGTTACTCGATCTCAAGCGGGACGAACACCGGGGAGCTGTTTTTT
-	TRBV4-1	-	TRBJ2-1	CASSPRVATYNEQFF	TGCGCCAGCAGCCCCCGGGTAGCAACCTACAATGAGCAGTTCTTC
-	TRBV6-5	-	TRBJ1-3	CASSYTNSGNTIYF	TGTGCCAGCAGTTACACAAACTCTGGAAACACCATATATTTT
-	TRBV4-1	-	TRBJ2-5	CASSQDSQRETQYF	TGCGCCAGCAGCCAAGATTCCCAGCGTGAGACCCAGTACTTC
-	TRBV9	TRBD2	TRBJ2-3	CASSVSGGAVLTDTQYF	TGTGCCAGCAGCGTGAGCGGGGGGGCCGTTCTGACAGATACGCAGTATTTT
-	TRBV27	TRBD1	TRBJ2-5	CASSWAGQGEETQYF	TGTGCCAGCAGTTGGGCGGGACAGGGGGAAGAGACCCAGTACTTC
-	TRBV11-2	TRBD2	TRBJ2-3	CASSLSGTSRTDTQYF	TGTGCCAGCAGCTTATCCGGGACTAGTCGAACAGATACGCAGTATTTT
once	TRBV5-1	-	TRBJ2-1	CASSLAVSSYNEQFF	TGCGCCAGCAGCTTGGCCGTTAGCTCCTACAATGAGCAGTTCTTC
once	TRBV2	-	TRBJ1-3	CASSPTLLGRNTIYF	TGTGCCAGCAGCCCGACACTCTTAGGCCGAAACACCATATATTTT
once	TRBV5-4	TRBD1	TRBJ2-5	CASSSGQGGETQYF	TGTGCCAGCAGCTCGGGACAGGGTGGAGAGACCCAGTACTTC
-	TRBV6-4	-	TRBJ2-3	CASSTGRKEPAITDTQYF	TGTGCCAGCAGCACAGGGCGCAAAGAACCCGCGATCACAGATACGCAGTATTTT
-	TRBV7-2	-	TRBJ2-5	CASSPKRAKLFGETQYF	TGTGCCAGCAGCCCGAAGCGGGCTAAGCTCTTTGGGGAGACCCAGTACTTC
-	TRBV28	-	TRBJ1-6	CASSPSGETINSPLHF	TGTGCCAGCAGTCCGTCGGGGGAGACTATTAATTCACCCCTCCACTTT
-	TRBV19	TRBD2	TRBJ2-3	CASSSGLAGFTDTQYF	TGTGCCAGTAGTAGCGGACTAGCGGGATTCACAGATACGCAGTATTTT
-	TRBV15	TRBD1	TRBJ1-5	CATSRTGGATSNQPQHF	TGTGCCACCAGCAGGACAGGGGGTGCGACTAGCAATCAGCCCCAGCATTTT
-	TRBV28	-	TRBJ1-2	CASSTSGPGGYTF	TGTGCCAGCAGTACTTCAGGTCCCGGAGGCTACACCTTC
-	TRBV5-6	-	TRBJ1-1	CASSSTRVLNTEAFF	TGTGCCAGCAGCTCTACCCGGGTATTGAACACTGAAGCTTTCTTT
-	TRBV24-1	TRBD1	TRBJ1-5	CATSAGGARSNQPQHF	TGTGCCACCAGTGCAGGGGGCGCTCGAAGCAATCAGCCCCAGCATTTT
-	TRBV19	-	TRBJ2-7	CASSILAEAYEQYF	TGTGCCAGTAGTATATTAGCTGAAGCCTACGAGCAGTACTTC
-	TRBV4-2	-	TRBJ2-1	CASSQDRTSNSEQFF	TGTGCCAGCAGCCAAGACAGGACATCCAACAGTGAGCAGTTCTTC
few	TRBV30	-	TRBJ2-1	CAWSGLDEQFF	TGTGCCTGGAGTGGACTAGATGAGCAGTTCTTC
few	TRBV19	-	TRBJ2-7	CASSLEGGLEQYF	TGTGCCAGTAGTCTCGAAGGTGGACTCGAGCAGTACTTC
-	TRBV5-4	TRBD1	TRBJ1-1	CASSLGQGQGAEGAFF	TGTGCCAGCAGCTTGGGCCAGGGACAGGGGGCGGAGGGGGCTTTCTTT
-	TRBV6-5	TRBD2	TRBJ2-5	CASRGPGLQETQYF	TGTGCCAGCAGGGGTCCGGGACTACAAGAGACCCAGTACTTC
-	TRBV15	-	TRBJ1-6	CATSRDRYNSPLHF	TGTGCCACCAGCAGGGACAGATATAATTCACCCCTCCACTTT
-	TRBV10-3	TRBD1	TRBJ2-7	CAISEPERDSYEQYF	TGTGCCATCAGTGAGCCCGAACGGGACAGCTACGAGCAGTACTTC
-	TRBV7-2	TRBD2	TRBJ2-7	CASSLERGAHEQYF	TGTGCCAGCAGCTTAGAGCGGGGGGCCCACGAGCAGTACTTC
-	TRBV2	TRBD1	TRBJ1-1	CASISIRQGAATEAFF	TGTGCCAGCATCTCGATTAGACAGGGGGCGGCCACTGAAGCTTTCTTT
-	TRBV5-1	-	TRBJ1-1	CASSIEGGRGIAFF	TGCGCCAGCAGCATAGAGGGTGGGAGAGGAATAGCTTTCTTT
few	TRBV2	-	TRBJ2-7	CASSVGRESSYEQYF	TGTGCCAGCAGTGTCGGCCGGGAGAGTTCCTACGAGCAGTACTTC
-	TRBV2	TRBD2	TRBJ2-1	CATLLPAQTSGTSSYNEQFF	TGTGCCACCTTACTACCAGCCCAGACTAGCGGGACGAGCTCCTACAATGAGCAGTTCTTC
-	TRBV10-3	TRBD2	TRBJ2-5	CAISGASGGSYQETQYF	TGTGCCATCAGTGGTGCTAGCGGGGGGTCGTACCAAGAGACCCAGTACTTC
-	TRBV5-1	TRBD2	TRBJ2-7	CASRSGPGGFSYEQYF	TGCGCCAGCAGAAGTGGGCCCGGGGGGTTCTCCTACGAGCAGTACTTC